The 21 T cell receptor beta chains below were found in one sample sequenced in a study of T cells in Graves' hyperthyroidism and ophthalmopathy. Amplification yielded TCR beta CDR3 regions, with RNA transcripts as the source. An initial round of RT-PCR targeting the TCR CDR3 relied on the HTBI primer set. In TCRdb, the multiplex PCR reads were re-called with MiXCR into one record per CDR3 protein. The profile shows a few hundred thousand distinct CDR3 sequences, just over 45% of them singletons. Sequenced material: peripheral blood or thyroid tissue (not recorded which). The receptors were sampled from a woman between 18 and 29 years old with Graves' hyperthyroidism.

This clonotype has just one count. The chain couples TRBV15 to TRBJ1-3; 9 bases are shared with TRBD1. Germline values: CDR1 LNHNV, CDR2 YYDKDF (reference sequence). The CDR3 is 20 residues long. The V segment lost 0 bases and the J segment 2 bases; nucleotides outside the gene matches: 14. CDR3 region: CATSREHTTGGQNTGNTIYF. The CDR3 DNA sequence: TGTGCCACCAGCAGAGAGCATACGACAGGGGGACAGAATACTGGAAACACCATATATTTT.

J is TRBJ2-7 and V is TRBV12-3 or TRBV12-4, with TRBD2 as a possible D gene (6 bases). The DNA end lines up better with TRBJ2-1; the J call may be wrong. The CDR3 runs 15 residues. CDR3 nucleotide sequence: TGTGCCAGCAGTGTAACGGACTACGGAGACAATGAGCAGTTCTTC. Protein product: CASSVTDYGDNEQFF.

This clonotype turned up a few times. The chain has TRBV30 and TRBJ2-7; D gene unclear. Germline CDR1 and CDR2: GTSNPN and SVGIG (reference sequence). The ends were cut back, 0 bases at V and 2 bases at J, with 8 bases in the middle. CDR3 size: 13 residues. CDR3 bases: TGTGCCTGGAGTGTACTGGGAACCTACGAGCAGTACTTC. It codes for CAWSVLGTYEQYF.

The J gene is TRBJ1-6, the V gene TRBV10-3, with D possibly TRBD1 on 6 matching bases. Germline CDR1 reads ENHRY; CDR2 reads SYGVKD. This CDR3 is built from 16 residues. V was pared by 5 bases and J by 7 bases, with 18 bases between. The CDR3 reads CAISSGATNENSPLHF. DNA for the CDR3: TGTGCCATCAGTTCAGGGGCAACTAATGAAAATTCACCCCTCCACTTT.

This clonotype was counted ten times or more. The chain is built from TRBV4-3 and TRBJ1-3; D unresolved. CDR1 LGHNA and CDR2 YSLEER come from the germline V gene. This CDR3 has 17 amino acids. Trimming removed 1 base from V and 2 bases from J, with 15 bases in between. The CDR3: CASSQVTTRTTGNTIYF. The DNA for the CDR3 is TGCGCCAGCAGCCAAGTGACGACCCGGACGACTGGAAACACCATATATTTT.

This sequence joins TRBV7-2 and TRBJ2-7; the match to TRBD2 covers 8 bases. The CDR3 length is 13 residues. With V trimmed by 5 bases and J by 7 bases, 7 bases remained unmatched. Germline loops: CDR1 SGHTA, CDR2 FQGNSA. The CDR3 coding sequence is TGTGCCAGCAGCCAAGACACTAGCGGTGAGCAGTACTTC. It codes for CASSQDTSGEQYF.

In its sample, this clonotype was seen a few times. The chain has TRBV2 and TRBJ2-1; TRBD2 matches at 9 bases. The CDR3 covers 14 residues. V was clipped by 7 bases and J by 6 bases; unmatched bases: 7. Germline CDR1 reads SNHLY; CDR2 reads FYNNEI. The CDR3 region is CASTESSGTNEQFF. In DNA, the CDR3 is TGTGCCAGCACCGAGTCTAGCGGGACCAATGAGCAGTTCTTC.

The CDR3 sequence is CATERGPSSRGKETQYF. CDR3 in DNA: TGTGCCACCGAACGGGGACCAAGCTCCAGGGGGAAAGAGACCCAGTACTTC. V gene TRBV10-3 combines with J gene TRBJ2-5; 7 nucleotides align to TRBD1. Germline assignment: CDR1 ENHRY and CDR2 SYGVKD. The CDR3 has 17 residues. The trim removed 10 bases at V and 3 bases at J, leaving 20 bases unmatched.

This chain joins TRBV2 and TRBJ2-3, with a possible D match to TRBD1 (6 bases). This CDR3 spans 13 amino acids. Germline CDR1 SNHLY, CDR2 FYNNEI. V lost 11 bases and J lost 4, with 16 bases in between. The DNA of the CDR3 is TGTGCCGGCTTATCCGAGGGGGCAGATACGCAGTATTTT. Residues: CAGLSEGADTQYF.

The rearrangement joins TRBV7-3 to TRBJ1-1; D call uncertain. V lost 7 bases and J lost 0, with 6 bases in between. From germline, CDR1 is SGHTA and CDR2 FQGTGA. The CDR3 is 12 amino acids. The CDR3 spells CASNRMNTEAFF. DNA of the CDR3: TGTGCCAGCAATCGGATGAACACTGAAGCTTTCTTT. Together with reference TRBV7-3 and TRBJ1-1, the CDR3 gives the full variable domain: GAGVSQTPSNKVTEKGKYVELRCDPISGHTALYWYRQSLGQGPEFLIYFQGTGAADDSGLPNDRFFAVRPEGSVSTLKIQRTERGDSAVYLCASNRMNTEAFFGQGTRLTVV.

The chain recombines TRBV7-3 with TRBJ1-2; tentative D call: TRBD1 (5 bases). Germline CDR1 reads SGHTA; CDR2 reads FQGTGA. The V and J ends lost 5 bases and 3 bases respectively, with 16 bases between them. The length of the CDR3 is 15 residues. CDR3 sequence: CASSPTAWGDYGYTF. The CDR3, as DNA: TGTGCCAGCAGCCCTACCGCTTGGGGGGACTATGGCTACACCTTC.

Note on this clonotype: This may be a read error, as it is one base from a much larger clone. The chain employs TRBV7-9 and TRBJ1-5; D possibly corresponds to TRBD1 (5 bases). The germline V gene has CDR1 SEHNR and CDR2 FQNEAQ (reference sequence). The ends were cut back, 6 bases at V and 3 bases at J, with 12 bases in the middle. CDR3 length equals 14 residues. CDR3 nucleotides: TGTGCCAGCAGTGAACGGGGCATCAATCAGCCCCAGCATTTT. Residues: CASSERGINQPQHF.

Ten or more counts support this clonotype. The V call is TRBV15, the J call TRBJ1-5; TRBD1 is a possible D gene (5 bases). This CDR3 has 14 amino acids. V was clipped by 3 bases and J by 5 bases, with 11 bases between them. Germline CDR1 is LNHNV and CDR2 is YYDKDF (reference sequence). DNA of the CDR3: TGTGCCACCAGCAGGAGAACGGGGGATCAGCCCCAGCATTTT. This sequence encodes CATSRRTGDQPQHF.

This clonotype was recorded many times. The chain combines TRBV6-6 with TRBJ1-5; tentative D call: TRBD1 (5 bases). Germline lookup yields CDR1 MNHNY and CDR2 SVGAGI (reference sequence). The V gene lost 8 bases and the J gene lost 5 bases, with 16 bases spanning the gap. The CDR3 totals 14 residues. CDR3 in DNA: TGTGCCAGCGGATCAGGGATATTTGATCAGCCCCAGCATTTT. Its protein is CASGSGIFDQPQHF.

This chain connects TRBV18 to TRBJ1-4; 10 nucleotides align to TRBD1. This CDR3 is built from 16 residues. J lost 3 bases, V lost 4 bases, and 5 bases had no gene match. Germline CDR1 reads KGHSH; CDR2 reads LQKENI. CDR3 residues: CASSLGQGRANEKLFF. Here the CDR3 DNA reads TGTGCCAGCTCACTGGGACAGGGGCGAGCTAATGAAAAACTGTTTTTT. Supplemented by reference TRBV18 and TRBJ1-4, the full variable domain reads NAGVMQNPRHLVRRRGQEARLRCSPMKGHSHVYWYRQLPEEGLKFMVYLQKENIIDESGMPKERFSAEFPKEGPSILRIQQVVRGDSAAYFCASSLGQGRANEKLFFGSGTQLSVL.

This clonotype was counted many times. The rearrangement uses TRBV20-1 and TRBJ1-3; D is ambiguous. CDR1 is DFQATT, CDR2 SNEGSKA, per germline (reference sequence). This CDR3 has 16 amino acids. The germline V and J ends were trimmed by 0 bases and 1 base, with 13 bases remaining between them. Here the CDR3 reads CSARDGPAVSGNTIYF. The DNA of the CDR3 is TGCAGTGCTAGAGACGGGCCTGCTGTGTCTGGAAACACCATATATTTT.

The chain employs TRBV4-2 and TRBJ1-6, with D possibly TRBD1 on 6 matching bases. Germline CDR1 reads LGHNA; CDR2 reads YNFKEQ. This CDR3 has 17 residues. V lost 1 base and J 9 bases, leaving 19 bases between the germline ends. As DNA, the CDR3 is TGTGCCAGCAGCCAAGCAAGGACAGAACGCCCGGGTTCACCCCTCCACTTT. Translation gives CASSQARTERPGSPLHF.

There are many counts of this clonotype. The chain carries TRBV12-3 or TRBV12-4 and TRBJ2-7; D not certain. The CDR3 has 13 residues. V was cut by 6 bases and J by 0 bases, with 9 bases left in between. The CDR3 DNA reads as TGTGCCAGCAGCCGGAGAAGCTCCTACGAGCAGTACTTC. This translates into CASSRRSSYEQYF.

As for this clonotype: This may arise from a read error, as a much more abundant clone is one base away. V usage is TRBV29-1 and J usage is TRBJ2-3; D might be TRBD2 (5 bases). The CDR3 has 17 residues. The germline V gene has CDR1 SQVTM and CDR2 ANQGSEA. Trimming left V 2 bases short and J 1 base short, with 19 bases between. In DNA, the CDR3 is TGCAGCGTTGAAAGAGCGGTCTCTATGATGGGCACAGATACGCAGTATTTT. The encoded protein is CSVERAVSMMGTDTQYF.

This clonotype has at least ten counts. The chain has TRBV27 and TRBJ1-1, with 8 positions matching TRBD1. V shed 6 bases and J 0 bases; nucleotides not matched to a gene: 9. The V gene's germline CDR1 is MNHEY and CDR2 SMNVEV (reference sequence). The CDR3 sequence is 16 residues long. CDR3 sequence: CASSYDRQGMNTEAFF. Written as DNA, the CDR3 is TGTGCCAGCAGCTATGACAGACAGGGGATGAACACTGAAGCTTTCTTT.

This clonotype has ten or more counts. The chain couples TRBV7-9 to TRBJ1-2; a weak D match, TRBD1 (5 bases). CDR1 and CDR2 from the germline V gene are SEHNR and FQNEAQ (reference sequence). This CDR3 comprises 11 residues. The V end was cut by 5 bases, the J end by 14 bases, with 15 bases between. Written as DNA, the CDR3 is TGTGCCAGCAGCCCCCGGGACCCCGAGACCTTC. Amino acids: CASSPRDPETF.